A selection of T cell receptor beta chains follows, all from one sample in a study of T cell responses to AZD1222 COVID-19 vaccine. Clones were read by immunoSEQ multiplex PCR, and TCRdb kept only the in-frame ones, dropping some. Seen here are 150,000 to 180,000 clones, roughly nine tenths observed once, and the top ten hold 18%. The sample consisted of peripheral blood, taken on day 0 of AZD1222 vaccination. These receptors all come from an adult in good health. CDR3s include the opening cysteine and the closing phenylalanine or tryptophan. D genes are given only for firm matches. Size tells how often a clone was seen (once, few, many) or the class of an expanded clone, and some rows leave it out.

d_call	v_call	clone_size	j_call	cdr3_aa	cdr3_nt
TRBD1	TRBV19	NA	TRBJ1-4	CASSTAAGGLTNEKLFF	TGTGCCAGTAGTACTGCCGCAGGGGGCTTAACTAATGAAAAACTGTTTTTT
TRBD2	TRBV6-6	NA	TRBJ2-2	CASSYSGGRNTGELFF	TGTGCCAGCAGTTACTCGGGGGGGAGGAACACCGGGGAGCTGTTTTTT
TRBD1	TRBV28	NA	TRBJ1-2	CASSLRGLIYGYTF	TGTGCCAGCAGTTTGAGGGGGCTTATCTATGGCTACACCTTC
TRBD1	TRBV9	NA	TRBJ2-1	CASSLTGTGTKATYNEQFF	TGTGCCAGCAGCCTAACGGGGACAGGGACAAAAGCCACCTACAATGAGCAGTTCTTC
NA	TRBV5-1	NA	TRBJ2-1	CATQGGTSNEQFF	TGCGCCACCCAAGGGGGGACGTCCAATGAGCAGTTCTTC
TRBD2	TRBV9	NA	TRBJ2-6	CASSVERKAGAGGANVLTF	TGTGCCAGCAGCGTAGAAAGGAAAGCGGGAGCGGGAGGGGCCAACGTCCTGACTTTC
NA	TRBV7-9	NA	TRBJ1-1	CASSPWGGPSTEAFF	TGTGCCAGCAGCCCCTGGGGAGGGCCCAGCACTGAAGCTTTCTTT
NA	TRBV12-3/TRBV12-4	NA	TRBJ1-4	CASSILGPEKLFF	TGTGCCAGCAGTATATTAGGACCTGAAAAACTGTTTTTT
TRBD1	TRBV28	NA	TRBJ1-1	CASQEMGQGVTEAFF	TGTGCCAGTCAGGAGATGGGACAGGGGGTCACTGAAGCTTTCTTT
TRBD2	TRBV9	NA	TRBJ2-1	CASSGLAGFNEQFF	TGTGCCAGCAGCGGATTAGCGGGGTTTAATGAGCAGTTCTTC
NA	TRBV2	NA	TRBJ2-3	CASSRAVTTDTQYF	TGTGCCAGCAGCCGAGCGGTTACCACAGATACGCAGTATTTT
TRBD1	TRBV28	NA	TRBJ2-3	CASSTSGTGPTDTQYF	TGTGCCAGCAGTACGTCCGGGACAGGACCCACAGATACGCAGTATTTT
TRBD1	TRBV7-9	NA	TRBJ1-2	CASSLAEGAHYGYTF	TGTGCCAGCAGCTTAGCGGAGGGGGCCCACTATGGCTACACCTTC
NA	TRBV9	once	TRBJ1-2	CASSVGDGYTF	TGTGCCAGCAGCGTAGGGGATGGCTACACCTTC
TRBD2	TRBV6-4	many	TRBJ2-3	CASSGTSGRDTQYF	TGTGCCAGCAGTGGGACTAGCGGGAGAGATACGCAGTATTTT
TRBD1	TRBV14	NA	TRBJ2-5	CASSQFRGWMETQYF	TGTGCCAGCAGCCAATTCAGGGGGTGGATGGAGACCCAGTACTTC
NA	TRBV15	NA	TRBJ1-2	CATSRGESNYGYTF	TGTGCCACCAGCAGGGGGGAGTCTAACTATGGCTACACCTTC
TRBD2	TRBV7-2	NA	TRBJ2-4	CASSPTIGPRGDIQYF	TGTGCCAGCAGCCCAACTATTGGGCCCCGGGGGGACATTCAGTACTTC
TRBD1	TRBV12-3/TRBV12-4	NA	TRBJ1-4	CASSDRGGKLFF	TGTGCCAGCAGTGACAGGGGTGGCAAACTGTTTTTT
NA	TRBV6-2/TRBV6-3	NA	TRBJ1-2	CASSYSLRPGGSGYTF	TGTGCCAGCAGTTACTCCTTAAGGCCCGGAGGATCTGGCTACACCTTC
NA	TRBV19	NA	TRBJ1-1	CASSTEFEAFF	TGTGCCAGTAGTACCGAATTTGAAGCTTTCTTT
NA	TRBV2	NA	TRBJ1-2	CASEGGEVGYTF	TGTGCCAGCGAAGGGGGTGAAGTTGGCTACACCTTC
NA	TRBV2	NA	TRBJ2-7	CASSGLVRVEQYF	TGTGCCAGCAGTGGACTGGTCAGGGTCGAGCAGTACTTC
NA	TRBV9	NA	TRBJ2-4	CASTESSENIQYF	TGTGCCAGCACTGAGAGTTCGGAAAACATTCAGTACTTC
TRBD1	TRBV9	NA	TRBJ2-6	CASSPQDRGSSGANVLTF	TGTGCCAGCAGCCCTCAGGACAGGGGGAGCTCTGGGGCCAACGTCCTGACTTTC
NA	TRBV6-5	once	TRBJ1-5	CASRAEVYSNQPQHF	TGTGCCAGCAGGGCTGAGGTCTATAGCAATCAGCCCCAGCATTTT
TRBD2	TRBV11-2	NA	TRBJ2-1	CASSLARTSGRAGEQFF	TGTGCCAGCAGCTTGGCCCGGACTAGCGGGAGGGCCGGAGAGCAGTTCTTC
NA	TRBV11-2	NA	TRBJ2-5	CASSLGGGLETQYF	TGTGCCAGCAGCTTAGGTGGGGGGCTCGAGACCCAGTACTTC
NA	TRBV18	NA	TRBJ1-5	CASSRGHNQPQHF	TGTGCCAGCTCACGAGGTCACAATCAGCCCCAGCATTTT
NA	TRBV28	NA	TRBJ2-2	CASSLQRNTGELFF	TGTGCCAGCAGTCTACAGAGAAACACCGGGGAGCTGTTTTTT
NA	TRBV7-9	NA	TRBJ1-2	CATTGDTNYGYTF	TGTGCCACCACAGGAGATACTAACTATGGCTACACCTTC
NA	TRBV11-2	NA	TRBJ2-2	CASSLDLGKGLNTGELFF	TGTGCCAGCAGCTTAGATCTTGGGAAAGGGTTGAACACCGGGGAGCTGTTTTTT
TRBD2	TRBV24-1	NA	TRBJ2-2	CATGSRLGGTGELFF	TGTGCCACCGGGTCGAGGCTCGGGGGGACCGGGGAGCTGTTTTTT
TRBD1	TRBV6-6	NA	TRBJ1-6	CASSRTQGAVGSPLHF	TGTGCCAGCAGTCGAACACAGGGGGCCGTAGGTTCACCCCTCCACTTT
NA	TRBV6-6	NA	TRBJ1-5	CASSVLPGGQPQHF	TGTGCCAGCAGTGTTTTGCCAGGCGGTCAGCCCCAGCATTTT
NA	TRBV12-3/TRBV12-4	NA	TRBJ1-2	CASSFRREEGYTF	TGTGCCAGCAGTTTTAGGAGGGAAGAAGGCTACACCTTC
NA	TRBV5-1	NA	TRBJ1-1	CASSSTGIDTEAFF	TGCGCCAGCAGCTCCACAGGGATTGACACTGAAGCTTTCTTT
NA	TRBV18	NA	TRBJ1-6	CASSPLKNSPLHF	TGTGCCAGCTCACCACTTAAAAATTCACCCCTCCACTTT
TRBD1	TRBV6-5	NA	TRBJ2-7	CASRFRDRVNEQYF	TGTGCCAGCAGGTTCCGGGACAGGGTCAACGAGCAGTACTTC
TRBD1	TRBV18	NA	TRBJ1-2	CASSPPGQGSDYGYTF	TGTGCCAGCTCACCACCGGGACAGGGTTCGGACTATGGCTACACCTTC
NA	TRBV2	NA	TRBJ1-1	CAGRSDSLEAFF	TGTGCCGGGCGAAGCGACAGTCTCGAAGCTTTCTTT
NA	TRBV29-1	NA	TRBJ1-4	CSVDTGTTNEKLFF	TGCAGCGTTGACACGGGAACAACTAATGAAAAACTGTTTTTT
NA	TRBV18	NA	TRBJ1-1	CASSPPVSGASEAFF	TGTGCCAGCTCACCACCGGTGTCAGGGGCGTCTGAAGCTTTCTTT
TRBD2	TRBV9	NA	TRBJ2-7	CASSAGLAYSEQYF	TGTGCCAGCAGCGCAGGACTAGCGTATTCCGAGCAGTACTTC
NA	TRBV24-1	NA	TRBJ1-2	CATSDRRNYGYTF	TGTGCCACCAGTGATAGGCGTAACTATGGCTACACCTTC
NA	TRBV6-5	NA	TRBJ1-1	CASSQSFLGEAFF	TGTGCCAGCAGTCAATCGTTTCTGGGTGAAGCTTTCTTT
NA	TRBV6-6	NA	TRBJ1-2	CASLQGYTF	TGTGCCAGTCTCCAGGGCTACACCTTC
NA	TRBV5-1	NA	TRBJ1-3	CASTPRGGNSGNTIYF	TGCGCCAGCACCCCCAGAGGGGGGAACTCTGGAAACACCATATATTTT